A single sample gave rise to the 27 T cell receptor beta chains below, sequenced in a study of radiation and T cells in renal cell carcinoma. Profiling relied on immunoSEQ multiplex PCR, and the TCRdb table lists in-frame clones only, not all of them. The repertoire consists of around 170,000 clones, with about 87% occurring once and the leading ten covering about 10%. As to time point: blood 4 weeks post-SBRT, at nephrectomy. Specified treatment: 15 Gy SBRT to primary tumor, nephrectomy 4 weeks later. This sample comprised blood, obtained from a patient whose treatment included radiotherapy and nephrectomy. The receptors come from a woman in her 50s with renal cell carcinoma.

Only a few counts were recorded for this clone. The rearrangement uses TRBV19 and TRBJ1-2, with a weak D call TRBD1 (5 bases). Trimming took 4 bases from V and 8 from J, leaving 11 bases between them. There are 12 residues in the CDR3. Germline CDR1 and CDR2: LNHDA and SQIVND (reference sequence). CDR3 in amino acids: CASSKRQGGYTF. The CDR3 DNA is TGTGCCAGTAGTAAACGGCAGGGCGGCTACACCTTC.

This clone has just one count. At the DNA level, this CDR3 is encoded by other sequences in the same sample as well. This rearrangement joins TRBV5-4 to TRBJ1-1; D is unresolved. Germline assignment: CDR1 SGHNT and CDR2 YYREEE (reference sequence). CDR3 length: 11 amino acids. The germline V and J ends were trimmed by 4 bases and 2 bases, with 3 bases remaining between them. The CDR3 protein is CASSLNTEAFF. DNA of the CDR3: TGTGCCAGCAGCCTTAACACTGAAGCTTTCTTT.

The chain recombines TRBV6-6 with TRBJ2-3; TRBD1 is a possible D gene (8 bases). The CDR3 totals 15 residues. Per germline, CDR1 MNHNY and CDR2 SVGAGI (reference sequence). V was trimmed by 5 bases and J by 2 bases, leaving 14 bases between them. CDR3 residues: CASSTQGGITDTQYF. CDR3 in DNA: TGTGCCAGCAGTACACAGGGGGGGATCACAGATACGCAGTATTTT.

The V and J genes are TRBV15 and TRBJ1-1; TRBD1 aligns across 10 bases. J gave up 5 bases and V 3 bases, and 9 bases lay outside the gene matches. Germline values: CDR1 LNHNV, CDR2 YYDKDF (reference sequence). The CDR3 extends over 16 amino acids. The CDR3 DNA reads TGTGCCACCAGCAGCTGGGACAGGGGTGGGTCTACTGAAGCTTTCTTT. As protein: CATSSWDRGGSTEAFF. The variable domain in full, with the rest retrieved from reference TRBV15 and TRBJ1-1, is DAMVIQNPRYQVTQFGKPVTLSCSQTLNHNVMYWYQQKSSQAPKLLFHYYDKDFNNEADTPDNFQSRRPNTSFCFLDIRSPGLGDTAMYLCATSSWDRGGSTEAFFGQGTRLTVV.

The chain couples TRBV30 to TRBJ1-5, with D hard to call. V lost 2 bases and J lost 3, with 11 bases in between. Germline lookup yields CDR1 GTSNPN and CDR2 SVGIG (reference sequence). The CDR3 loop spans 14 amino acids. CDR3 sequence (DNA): TGTGCCTGGAGTTTAGGCAGGCCCAATCAGCCCCAGCATTTT. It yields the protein CAWSLGRPNQPQHF.

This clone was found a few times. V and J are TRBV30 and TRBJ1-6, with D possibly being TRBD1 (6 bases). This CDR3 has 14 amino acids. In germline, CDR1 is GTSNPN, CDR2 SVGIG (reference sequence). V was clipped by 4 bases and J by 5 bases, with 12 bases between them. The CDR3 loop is CAWTPGQHNSPLHF. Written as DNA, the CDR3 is TGTGCCTGGACGCCGGGACAACATAATTCACCCCTCCACTTT.

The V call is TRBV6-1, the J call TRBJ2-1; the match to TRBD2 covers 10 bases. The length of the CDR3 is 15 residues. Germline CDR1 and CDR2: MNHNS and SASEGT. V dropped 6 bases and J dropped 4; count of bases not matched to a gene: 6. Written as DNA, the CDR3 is TGTGCCAGCAGCCTTCTAGCGGGGGAATACAATGAGCAGTTCTTC. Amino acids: CASSLLAGEYNEQFF.

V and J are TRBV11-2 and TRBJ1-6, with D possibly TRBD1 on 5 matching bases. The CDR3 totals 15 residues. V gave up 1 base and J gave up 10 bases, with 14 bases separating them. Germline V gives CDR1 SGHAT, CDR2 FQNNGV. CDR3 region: CASSLGIRGTSPLHF. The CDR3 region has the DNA TGTGCCAGCAGCTTAGGAATTCGGGGCACCTCACCCCTCCACTTT. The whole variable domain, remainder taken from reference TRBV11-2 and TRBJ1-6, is EAGVAQSPRYKIIEKRQSVAFWCNPISGHATLYWYQQILGQGPKLLIQFQNNGVVDDSQLPKDRFSAERLKGVDSTLKIQPAKLEDSAVYLCASSLGIRGTSPLHFGNGTRLTVT.

CDR3 sequence (DNA): TGTGCCAGCAGCTTGTTTGCGGGGGTCAGAGCAGATACGCAGTATTTT. Its protein product is CASSLFAGVRADTQYF. V is TRBV5-6 and J is TRBJ2-3, with 7 bases matching TRBD2. The CDR3 loop spans 16 amino acids. Germline CDR1 and CDR2: SGHDT and YYEEEE. Trimming cost V 1 base and J 4 bases; bases outside gene matches: 9.

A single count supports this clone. The CDR3: CSVRDKENTEAFF. The CDR3 region has the DNA TGCAGCGTTAGGGACAAAGAGAACACTGAAGCTTTCTTT. V usage is TRBV29-1 and J usage is TRBJ1-1, with D tentatively TRBD1 (6 bases). Trimming left V 5 bases short and J 1 base short, with 11 bases between. This CDR3 contains 13 residues. Germline V gene lookup returns CDR1 SQVTM and CDR2 ANQGSEA.

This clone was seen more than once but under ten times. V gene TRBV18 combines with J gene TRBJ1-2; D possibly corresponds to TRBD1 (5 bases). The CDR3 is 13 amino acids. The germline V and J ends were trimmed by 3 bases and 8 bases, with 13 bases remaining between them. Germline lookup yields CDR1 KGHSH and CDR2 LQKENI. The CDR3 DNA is TGTGCCAGCTCACCGGGGCACCAAGGGGGCTACACCTTC. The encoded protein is CASSPGHQGGYTF.

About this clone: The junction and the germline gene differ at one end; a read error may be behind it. As DNA, the CDR3 is TGTGCCGGCAGTTACTCTCAGGAAGCCTACGAGCAGTACTTC. It is translated as CAGSYSQEAYEQYF. The gene calls are TRBV6-5 and TRBJ2-7; D is ambiguous. Per the germline V gene, CDR1 is MNHEY and CDR2 is SVGAGI. The CDR3 contains 14 residues.

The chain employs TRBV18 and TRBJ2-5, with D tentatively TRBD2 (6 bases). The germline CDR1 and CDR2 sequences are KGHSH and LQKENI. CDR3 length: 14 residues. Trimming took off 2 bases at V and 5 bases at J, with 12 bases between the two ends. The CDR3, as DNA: TGTGCCAGCTCACCAACCGGTGGGGGGGAGACCCAGTACTTC. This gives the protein CASSPTGGGETQYF.

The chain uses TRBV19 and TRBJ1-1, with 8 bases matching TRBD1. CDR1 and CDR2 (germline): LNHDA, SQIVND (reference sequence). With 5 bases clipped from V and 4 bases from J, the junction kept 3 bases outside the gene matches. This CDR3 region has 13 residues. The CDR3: CASSPQGGTEAFF. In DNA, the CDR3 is TGTGCCAGTAGTCCACAGGGGGGCACTGAAGCTTTCTTT.

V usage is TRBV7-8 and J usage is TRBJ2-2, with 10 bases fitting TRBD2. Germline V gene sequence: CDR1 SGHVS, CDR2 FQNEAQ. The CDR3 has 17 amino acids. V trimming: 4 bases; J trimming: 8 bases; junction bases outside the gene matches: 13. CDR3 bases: TGTGCCAGCAGCTCCCTCACTAGCGGGGTTTGGGGTGGGGAGCTGTTTTTT. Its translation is CASSSLTSGVWGGELFF.

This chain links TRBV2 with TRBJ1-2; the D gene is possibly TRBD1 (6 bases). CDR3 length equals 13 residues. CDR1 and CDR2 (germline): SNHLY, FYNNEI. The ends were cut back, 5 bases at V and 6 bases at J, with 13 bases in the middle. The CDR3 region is CASSRYREDGYTF. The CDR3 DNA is TGTGCCAGCAGTCGATACAGGGAAGATGGCTACACCTTC.

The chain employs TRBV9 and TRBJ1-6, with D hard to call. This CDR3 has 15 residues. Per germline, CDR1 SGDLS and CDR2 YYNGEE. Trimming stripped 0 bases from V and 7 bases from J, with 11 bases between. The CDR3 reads CASSVAGQWNSPLHF. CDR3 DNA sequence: TGTGCCAGCAGCGTAGCTGGGCAGTGGAATTCACCCCTCCACTTT.

Here the CDR3 reads CASSLDGRWNEQFF. Written as DNA, the CDR3 is TGCGCCAGCAGCTTGGACGGGAGGTGGAATGAGCAGTTCTTC. The rearrangement uses TRBV5-1 and TRBJ2-1, with TRBD2 matching over 7 bases. CDR1 SGHRS and CDR2 YFSETQ come from the germline V gene. V was pared by 0 bases and J by 7 bases, with 4 bases of the junction left unmatched. The CDR3 length is 14 residues.

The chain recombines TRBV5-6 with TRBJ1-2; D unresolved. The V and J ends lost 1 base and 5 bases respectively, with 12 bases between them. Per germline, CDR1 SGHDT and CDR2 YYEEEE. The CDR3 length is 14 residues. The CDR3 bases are TGTGCCAGCAGCTTGTTTGTCGGGGAATATGGCTACACCTTC. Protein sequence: CASSLFVGEYGYTF.

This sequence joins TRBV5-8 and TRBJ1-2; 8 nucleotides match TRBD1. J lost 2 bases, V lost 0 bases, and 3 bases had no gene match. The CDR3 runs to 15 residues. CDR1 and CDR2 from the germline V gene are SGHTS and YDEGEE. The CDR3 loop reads CASSLEGDRNYGYTF. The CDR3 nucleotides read TGTGCCAGCAGCTTGGAGGGGGACAGGAACTATGGCTACACCTTC.

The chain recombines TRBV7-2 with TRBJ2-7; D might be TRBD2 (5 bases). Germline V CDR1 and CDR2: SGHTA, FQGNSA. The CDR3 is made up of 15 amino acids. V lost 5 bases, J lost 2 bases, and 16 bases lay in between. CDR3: CASSPRTGSTYEQYF. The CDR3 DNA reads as TGTGCCAGCAGCCCAAGGACGGGATCAACCTACGAGCAGTACTTC. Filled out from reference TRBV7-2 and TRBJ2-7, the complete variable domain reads GAGVSQSPSNKVTEKGKDVELRCDPISGHTALYWYRQSLGQGLEFLIYFQGNSAPDKSGLPSDRFSAERTGGSVSTLTIQRTQQEDSAVYLCASSPRTGSTYEQYFGPGTRLTVT.

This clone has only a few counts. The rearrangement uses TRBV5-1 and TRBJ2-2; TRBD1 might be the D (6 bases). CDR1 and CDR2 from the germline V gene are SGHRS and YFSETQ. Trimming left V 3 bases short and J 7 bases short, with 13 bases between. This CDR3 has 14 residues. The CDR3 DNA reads TGCGCCAGCAGCTCCGGGACATCGGGCGGGGAGCTGTTTTTT. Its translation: CASSSGTSGGELFF. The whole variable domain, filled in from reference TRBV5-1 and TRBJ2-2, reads KAGVTQTPRYLIKTRGQQVTLSCSPISGHRSVSWYQQTPGQGLQFLFEYFSETQRNKGNFPGRFSGRQFSNSRSEMNVSTLELGDSALYLCASSSGTSGGELFFGEGSRLTVL.

Here the CDR3 reads CAISGAGQLAEAFF. As DNA, the CDR3 is TGTGCCATTTCAGGGGCAGGCCAGCTGGCTGAAGCTTTCTTT. This chain connects TRBV2 to TRBJ1-1, with D possibly being TRBD1 (6 bases). The CDR3 is 14 residues long. In germline, CDR1 is SNHLY, CDR2 FYNNEI. Trimming shortened V by 10 bases and J by 6 bases, and 21 bases separated the two germline ends.

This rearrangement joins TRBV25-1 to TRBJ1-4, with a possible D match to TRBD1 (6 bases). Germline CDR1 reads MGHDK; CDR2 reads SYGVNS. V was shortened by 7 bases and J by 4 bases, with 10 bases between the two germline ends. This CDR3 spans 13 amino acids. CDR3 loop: CASMHRVNEKLFF. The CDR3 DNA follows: TGTGCCAGCATGCACAGGGTTAATGAAAAACTGTTTTTT.

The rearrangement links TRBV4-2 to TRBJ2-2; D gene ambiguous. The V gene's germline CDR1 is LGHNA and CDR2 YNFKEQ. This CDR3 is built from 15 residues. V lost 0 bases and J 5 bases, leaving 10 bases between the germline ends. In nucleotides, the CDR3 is TGTGCCAGCAGCCAAGAACGTTCACAGACCGGGGAGCTGTTTTTT. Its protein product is CASSQERSQTGELFF.

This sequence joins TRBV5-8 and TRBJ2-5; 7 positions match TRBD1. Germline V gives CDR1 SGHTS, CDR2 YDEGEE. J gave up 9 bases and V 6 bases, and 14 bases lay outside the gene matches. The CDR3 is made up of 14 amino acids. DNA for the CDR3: TGTGCCAGCAACCATCGGGACAGACGAGCGGCCCAGTACTTC. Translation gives CASNHRDRRAAQYF.

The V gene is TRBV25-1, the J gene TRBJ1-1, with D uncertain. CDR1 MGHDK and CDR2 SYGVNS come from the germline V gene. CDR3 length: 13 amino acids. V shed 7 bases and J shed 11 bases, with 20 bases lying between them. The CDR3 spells CASIGRVGSMAFF. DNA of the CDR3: TGTGCCAGCATTGGGAGGGTGGGGTCCATGGCTTTCTTT. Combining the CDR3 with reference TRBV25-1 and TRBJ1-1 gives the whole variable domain EADIYQTPRYLVIGTGKKITLECSQTMGHDKMYWYQQDPGMELHLIHYSYGVNSTEKGDLSSESTVSRIRTEHFPLTLESARPSHTSQYLCASIGRVGSMAFFGQGTRLTVV.